One sample yielded the 14 T cell receptor beta chains listed below, sequenced in a study of cytomegalovirus exposure and HLA in healthy donors. PCR amplification relied on 60 Vbeta primers (plus 13 Jbeta primers). Assay: immunoSEQ multiplex PCR; the TCRdb copy retains only in-frame clones and omits some. The sample lists some 140,000 clones, more than 75% occurring once. Sequencing used PBMCs. The receptors stem from a man aged 25-45 years in good health and CMV-seropositive.

The rearrangement uses TRBV11-1 and TRBJ1-2, with D possibly being TRBD1 (6 bases). This CDR3 contains 12 residues. CDR1 is SGHAT, CDR2 FQDESV, per germline (reference sequence). Trimming took off 6 bases at V and 4 bases at J, with 9 bases between the two ends. This chain's CDR3 is CASRQGAYGYTF. The CDR3 bases are TGTGCCAGCAGACAGGGAGCCTATGGCTACACCTTC.

The chain uses TRBV5-1 and TRBJ1-1, with 7 bases lining up with TRBD1. V was pared by 0 bases and J by 2 bases, with 10 bases of the junction left unmatched. The CDR3 has 17 residues. Per the germline V gene, CDR1 is SGHRS and CDR2 is YFSETQ. The chain's CDR3 is CASSLGGQEGINTEAFF. The CDR3 DNA reads TGCGCCAGCAGCTTGGGCGGACAGGAGGGGATTAACACTGAAGCTTTCTTT.

This clone was counted only a few times. The CDR3 sequence: CASSEAGLAASYNEQFF. The CDR3 nucleotides are TGTGCCAGCAGTGAAGCGGGACTAGCGGCTTCCTACAATGAGCAGTTCTTC. The chain links TRBV25-1 to TRBJ2-1, with 11 bases that match TRBD2. The CDR3 is 17 amino acids. Trimming cost V 2 bases and J 1 base; bases outside gene matches: 4. From germline, CDR1 is MGHDK and CDR2 SYGVNS.

V is TRBV27 and J is TRBJ1-5, with a tentative D call TRBD1 (5 bases). The germline CDR1 and CDR2 sequences are MNHEY and SMNVEV (reference sequence). Trimming removed 2 bases from V and 6 bases from J, with 14 bases in between. CDR3 length equals 15 residues. The CDR3 reads CASSLAAGPSQPQHF. The CDR3 region has the DNA TGTGCCAGCAGTTTAGCGGCAGGGCCGAGTCAGCCCCAGCATTTT.

The J gene is TRBJ1-2, the V gene TRBV6-5, with D maybe TRBD1 (6 bases). From germline, CDR1 is MNHEY and CDR2 SVGAGI. With 7 bases removed from V and 8 bases from J, the gap between germline ends came to 14 bases. CDR3 length: 12 amino acids. The CDR3 region is CASNQGGRGYTF. DNA of the CDR3: TGTGCCAGCAACCAAGGGGGTCGAGGCTACACCTTC.

The genes are TRBV25-1 and TRBJ2-7; D may be TRBD1 (5 bases). Germline V CDR1 and CDR2: MGHDK, SYGVNS. V gave up 6 bases and J gave up 3 bases, with 9 bases separating them. The CDR3 sequence is 12 residues long. The CDR3 sequence is CASSRELYEQYF. The DNA for the CDR3 is TGTGCCAGCAGCAGGGAACTCTACGAGCAGTACTTC.

This clone was picked up a small number of times. The chain couples TRBV6-4 to TRBJ1-2; D is unclear. This CDR3 comprises 13 residues. Trimming removed 0 bases from V and 7 bases from J, with 9 bases in between. In germline, CDR1 is MRHNA, CDR2 SNTAGT. CDR3 sequence reads: CASSDSPGVGYTF. The CDR3 coding sequence is TGTGCCAGCAGTGACTCGCCGGGAGTTGGCTACACCTTC.

The J gene is TRBJ1-5, the V gene TRBV27, with 7 bases matching TRBD1. This CDR3 contains 14 residues. V lost 2 bases and J lost 11; bases outside the gene matches: 9. Germline CDR1 is MNHEY and CDR2 is SMNVEV (reference sequence). CDR3 bases: TGTGCCAGCAGTTTAGAGGGACGCGGACAGGCCCAGCATTTT. It translates to CASSLEGRGQAQHF.

The chain recombines TRBV19 with TRBJ1-1, with 9 nucleotides matching TRBD1. The CDR3 runs to 14 residues. V lost 3 bases, J lost 11 bases, and 10 bases stayed unmatched. Germline CDR1 is LNHDA and CDR2 is SQIVND (reference sequence). CDR3 protein: CASSIRGQGIMAFF. For the CDR3, the DNA is TGTGCCAGTAGTATTCGGGGACAGGGTATTATGGCTTTCTTT.

Comment on this clone: Other DNA sequences in this sample translate to the same CDR3. CDR3 sequence: CASSLGQGSTEAFF. As DNA, the CDR3 is TGCGCCAGCAGCTTGGGACAGGGTTCCACTGAAGCTTTCTTT. This chain uses TRBV5-1 with TRBJ1-1; 7 nucleotides line up with TRBD1. The trim removed 0 bases at V and 4 bases at J, leaving 3 bases unmatched. This CDR3 region has 14 residues. Looked up from germline, CDR1 is SGHRS and CDR2 is YFSETQ.

This chain connects TRBV6-7 to TRBJ2-7, with TRBD1 matching over 9 bases. TRBV6-7 is designated an ORF whose function remains uncertain. V lost 0 bases and J lost 5; bases outside the gene matches: 14. This CDR3 spans 18 amino acids. CDR3 in amino acids: CASSYSMQAPGQGHEQYF. CDR3 DNA sequence: TGTGCCAGCAGTTACTCGATGCAGGCCCCGGGACAGGGCCACGAGCAGTACTTC.

The chain links TRBV15 to TRBJ1-5; 7 bases fit TRBD1. Germline V CDR1 and CDR2: LNHNV, YYDKDF (reference sequence). V was pared by 0 bases and J by 9 bases, with 8 bases of the junction left unmatched. The CDR3 totals 15 residues. In nucleotides, the CDR3 is TGTGCCACCAGCAGAGAAGGACAGGCCCTTAGGCCCCAGCATTTT. Protein product: CATSREGQALRPQHF. The whole variable domain, filled in from reference TRBV15 and TRBJ1-5, reads DAMVIQNPRYQVTQFGKPVTLSCSQTLNHNVMYWYQQKSSQAPKLLFHYYDKDFNNEADTPDNFQSRRPNTSFCFLDIRSPGLGDTAMYLCATSREGQALRPQHFGDGTRLSIL.

The V and J genes are TRBV11-2 and TRBJ2-2; weak D call: TRBD2 (5 bases). Germline CDR1 and CDR2: SGHAT and FQNNGV. Trimming cost V 1 base and J 4 bases, with 13 bases left between them. The CDR3 is 16 residues long. The chain's CDR3 is CASSLGYRGTTGELFF. The CDR3 bases are TGTGCCAGCAGCTTAGGTTACCGGGGAACCACCGGGGAGCTGTTTTTT.

CDR3 residues: CASSVNRGTEAFF. The DNA for the CDR3 is TGTGCCAGTAGTGTAAACAGGGGAACTGAAGCTTTCTTT. V gene TRBV19 combines with J gene TRBJ1-1; 7 nucleotides line up with TRBD1. J was trimmed by 5 bases and V by 5 bases; bases with no gene match: 5. The CDR3 spans 13 residues. The germline V gene encodes CDR1 LNHDA and CDR2 SQIVND (reference sequence).